The T cell receptor beta chain under discussion was sequenced for a study of T cells in Graves' hyperthyroidism and ophthalmopathy. Whole-study findings and limits: Most thyroid-expanded clonotypes above 0.001 were also found in blood.

Trimming left V 2 bases short and J 11 bases short, with 16 bases between. The length of the CDR3 is 15 residues. The germline CDR1 and CDR2 sequences are MGHDK and SYGVNS. RNA transcripts served as the template for amplifying TCR beta CDR3 regions. When the TCR CDR3 underwent first-round RT-PCR, the HTBI primer set was used. TCRdb called the multiplex PCR reads again in MiXCR, with one record for every CDR3 protein. The sample contains about 840,000 distinct CDR3 sequences, about two fifths of which appear only once. Hyperthyroidism, newly diagnosed and lasting under 2 months, affected patients aged 18 to 65. Patients showing uncontrolled infection, other autoimmune disease, pregnancy or lactation were ineligible. Clinical symptoms, serum thyroxine and TRAb, thyroid ultrasound and orbital computed tomography were used for the diagnoses. This clonotype was observed many times. Its matching antigen is unknown.

The TCR comes from a man between 18 and 29 years old with Graves' hyperthyroidism. Sequencing input: blood. The genes are TRBV25-1 and TRBJ1-6, with D perhaps matching TRBD1 (5 bases). The CDR3 DNA reads TGTGCCAGCAGTGAAGGGAAAGGGGAAGTCGCACCCCTCCACTTT. It is translated as CASSEGKGEVAPLHF. The full variable domain, with the rest looked up from reference TRBV25-1 and TRBJ1-6, is EADIYQTPRYLVIGTGKKITLECSQTMGHDKMYWYQQDPGMELHLIHYSYGVNSTEKGDLSSESTVSRIRTEHFPLTLESARPSHTSQYLCASSEGKGEVAPLHFGNGTRLTVT.